A single sample is the source of the 12 T cell receptor beta chains below, sequenced in a study of regulatory T cells in long-lasting Graves disease. Time point here: newly diagnosed GD, antithyroid drugs for less than 3 months. Extracted RNA from PBMCs served as the source of the TCR library. HTBI primers from iRepertoire and Arm-PCR of CDR3 regions yielded the TCR beta libraries. Via MiXCR, TCRdb re-called the multiplex PCR reads, giving one row per CDR3 protein. The sample has fewer than 650,000 distinct CDR3 sequences; 16% are singletons. The same data also went into a second study, on T cells in Graves' hyperthyroidism and ophthalmopathy.

The material sequenced was peripheral blood mononuclear cells (PBMCs), taken at new diagnosis, from a patient treated with antithyroid drugs. The source of these receptors is a man between 18 and 29 years old with Graves disease.

V gene TRBV7-9 combines with J gene TRBJ1-1; a weak D match, TRBD1 (6 bases). V was cut by 4 bases and J by 1 base, with 10 bases left in between. The CDR3 has 14 amino acids. Germline CDR1 SEHNR, CDR2 FQNEAQ (reference sequence). This chain's CDR3 is CASSSGAGNTEAFF. The DNA of the CDR3 is TGTGCCAGCAGCTCAGGGGCTGGGAACACTGAAGCTTTCTTT. Full variable domain (outside the CDR3, taken from reference TRBV7-9 and TRBJ1-1): DTGVSQNPRHKITKRGQNVTFRCDPISEHNRLYWYRQTLGQGPEFLTYFQNEAQLEKSRLLSDRFSAERPKGSFSTLEIQRTEQGDSAMYLCASSSGAGNTEAFFGQGTRLTVV.

This clonotype was detected only a few times. J is TRBJ2-7 and V is TRBV6-1; TRBD1 matches 7 bases. The germline gives CDR1 MNHNS, CDR2 SASEGT. Trimming at V came to 6 bases and at J to 6 bases, leaving 14 bases not matched to a gene. This CDR3 comprises 15 residues. The CDR3 DNA follows: TGTGCCAGCAGAAAAGTTGACAGGGTCAGTCGCGAGCAGTACTTC. Its protein product is CASRKVDRVSREQYF.

This clonotype was picked up many times. This chain connects TRBV12-3 or TRBV12-4 to TRBJ2-7; 8 nucleotides line up with TRBD1. The ends lost 6 bases at V and 3 bases at J; junction bases unmatched: 10. This CDR3 contains 15 residues. CDR3 nucleotide sequence: TGTGCCAGCAGCCCTCAGGGGGCCGCCCTCTACGAGCAGTACTTC. This codes for CASSPQGAALYEQYF.

This clonotype was seen ten or more times. This sequence joins TRBV12-3 or TRBV12-4 and TRBJ1-2; D remains unclear. V lost 3 bases, J lost 4 bases, and 9 bases lay in between. CDR3 length equals 13 residues. CDR3: CASSLAGPYGYTF. DNA of the CDR3: TGTGCCAGCAGTTTGGCGGGTCCCTATGGCTACACCTTC.

This clonotype was seen many times. The chain has TRBV28 and TRBJ1-5; D is ambiguous. The germline CDR1 and CDR2 sequences are MDHEN and SYDVKM. The V end lost 6 bases, the J end lost 1 base, and 22 bases lay between the germline ends. The CDR3 runs to 18 residues. CDR3 sequence: CASSRNLPAGSSNQPQHF. The DNA of the CDR3 is TGTGCCAGCAGCCGCAACCTCCCCGCGGGGAGCAGCAATCAGCCCCAGCATTTT.

This chain uses TRBV11-2 with TRBJ2-3; D is ambiguous. Germline CDR1 SGHAT, CDR2 FQNNGV. This CDR3 spans 17 amino acids. With 0 bases removed from V and 0 bases from J, the gap between germline ends came to 13 bases. CDR3 coding DNA: TGTGCCAGCAGCTTAGAGGGTGACACACCTAGCACAGATACGCAGTATTTT. Translation: CASSLEGDTPSTDTQYF.

This chain uses TRBV5-1 with TRBJ1-4; D not certain. The CDR3 runs 14 residues. V was shortened by 4 bases and J by 8 bases, with 15 bases between the two germline ends. The germline V gene has CDR1 SGHRS and CDR2 YFSETQ. This CDR3 reads CASSPDGVGEKLFF. The CDR3 bases are TGCGCCAGCAGCCCCGACGGGGTAGGGGAAAAACTGTTTTTT.

The table lists this clonotype with many counts. This chain uses TRBV20-1 with TRBJ1-2, with a possible D match to TRBD1 (6 bases). CDR1 and CDR2 (germline): DFQATT, SNEGSKA (reference sequence). The CDR3 is 14 amino acids. Trimming removed 4 bases from V and 2 bases from J, with 14 bases in between. Written as DNA, the CDR3 is TGCAGTGCTACAAACAGGGTGGAGAACTATGGCTACACCTTC. It is translated as CSATNRVENYGYTF.

This clonotype appeared a few times. V gene TRBV29-1 combines with J gene TRBJ2-3, with D possibly matching TRBD1 (5 bases). The germline CDR1 and CDR2 sequences are SQVTM and ANQGSEA. CDR3 length equals 13 residues. Deletions cut 8 bases from V and 3 bases from J, with 15 bases between. The CDR3 protein is CSYGQTQTDTQYF. CDR3 sequence (DNA): TGCAGCTACGGACAAACCCAAACAGATACGCAGTATTTT.

This clonotype was seen repeatedly, ten times or more. The chain joins TRBV2 to TRBJ2-3; D not certain. The CDR3 covers 13 residues. V shed 3 bases and J shed 7 bases, with 11 bases lying between them. Germline CDR1 reads SNHLY; CDR2 reads FYNNEI. CDR3 nucleotide sequence: TGTGCCAGCAGTGACCTGAGCACGTATACGCAGTATTTT. Its translation is CASSDLSTYTQYF.

The chain couples TRBV12-3 or TRBV12-4 to TRBJ2-4; D unclear. The CDR3 sequence is 14 residues long. V lost 1 base and J 0 bases, leaving 4 bases between the germline ends. The CDR3 DNA follows: TGTGCCAGCAGTTTAGTTGGAGCCAAAAACATTCAGTACTTC. This codes for CASSLVGAKNIQYF.

Note on this clonotype: A single base separates this from a much larger clone, so it may be a read error. This chain connects TRBV2 to TRBJ1-5, with unresolved D. Germline-derived CDR1 and CDR2 are SNHLY and FYNNEI. Trimming left V 8 bases short and J 8 bases short, with 22 bases between. The CDR3 extends over 15 amino acids. The DNA for the CDR3 is TGTGCCAGCCTCCCAGGCCGAAGAAGAGGTAAGCCCCAGCATTTT. Translation gives CASLPGRRRGKPQHF.